A selection of T cell receptor beta chains follows, all from one sample in a study of molecular identifiers for immune sequencing clone quantification. One entry per CDR3 protein results from TCRdb running MiXCR on the PCR reads. The sample includes some 320,000 distinct CDR3 sequences, about a quarter of them seen just once. The specimen sequenced was naive CD8+ T cells from blood, with Jurkat cell RNA spiked in. The source is a human donor in good health. Some libraries in this study had Jurkat cell RNA spiked in. CDR3s include the opening cysteine and the closing phenylalanine or tryptophan. D genes are given only for firm matches. Size is stated for part of the rows, as once, few or many counts, or as a class when the clone is expanded.

>many|TRBD2|TRBJ2-3|TRBV6-6
CASSYSQTSDTDTQYF
TGTGCCAGCAGTTATTCCCAGACTAGCGACACAGATACGCAGTATTTT
>many|TRBD1|TRBJ1-5|TRBV28
CASSWGQYNQPQHF
TGTGCCAGCAGTTGGGGACAGTACAATCAGCCCCAGCATTTT
>.|.|TRBJ2-3|TRBV6-2/TRBV6-3
CASGGTANTDTQYF
TGTGCCAGCGGCGGGACGGCGAACACAGATACGCAGTATTTT
>few|TRBD1|TRBJ2-7|TRBV29-1
CSVEEDRGLYEQYF
TGCAGCGTCGAGGAGGACAGGGGGCTGTACGAGCAGTACTTC
>many|TRBD1|TRBJ2-1|TRBV28
CASAEDRGYNEQFF
TGTGCCAGCGCTGAGGACAGGGGTTACAATGAGCAGTTCTTC
>many|TRBD2|TRBJ2-2|TRBV3-1
CASSPIAGFTGELFF
TGTGCCAGCAGCCCAATAGCGGGATTCACCGGGGAGCTGTTTTTT
>.|.|TRBJ1-1|TRBV5-1
CASGLEQGPEGFF
TGCGCCAGCGGCTTGGAGCAGGGTCCTGAAGGTTTCTTT
>.|.|TRBJ2-1|TRBV6-2/TRBV6-3
CASSPDESYNEQFF
TGTGCCAGCAGCCCGGACGAAAGCTACAATGAGCAGTTCTTC
>few|.|TRBJ1-1|TRBV29-1
CSVVGGADTGAFF
TGCAGCGTCGTGGGGGGGGCGGACACTGGAGCTTTCTTT
>.|.|TRBJ2-7|TRBV9
CASGAGTGNYEQYF
TGTGCCAGCGGTGCCGGGACGGGGAACTACGAGCAGTACTTC
>few|TRBD1|TRBJ2-7|TRBV12-3/TRBV12-4
CASSSGTGGGTEQYF
TGTGCCAGCAGTTCCGGGACAGGGGGTGGTACCGAGCAGTACTTC
>few|.|TRBJ1-1|TRBV4-1
CASSQDLQGSVAFF
TGCGCCAGCAGCCAAGATTTGCAGGGGAGTGTGGCTTTCTTT
>many|.|TRBJ2-1|TRBV6-5
CASSYRGYNEQFF
TGTGCCAGCAGTTATAGGGGATACAATGAGCAGTTCTTC
>many|.|TRBJ2-4|TRBV28
CASSARADILAKNIQYF
TGTGCCAGCAGTGCCCGCGCGGATATTCTAGCCAAAAACATTCAGTACTTC
>many|TRBD1|TRBJ1-1|TRBV5-1
CASSPEGARTNTEAFF
TGCGCCAGCAGCCCGGAGGGGGCGAGAACGAACACTGAAGCTTTCTTT
>many|.|TRBJ2-7|TRBV30
CAWSRVVTYEQYF
TGTGCCTGGAGTAGGGTGGTGACCTACGAGCAGTACTTC
>many|.|TRBJ2-7|TRBV6-6
CASTPPGHDYEQYF
TGTGCCAGCACGCCCCCGGGACACGACTACGAGCAGTACTTC
>.|TRBD2|TRBJ2-3|TRBV6-2/TRBV6-3
CASTHGTSRDETQYF
TGTGCCAGCACCCACGGGACTAGCAGGGACGAAACGCAGTATTTT
>.|.|TRBJ2-2|TRBV6-2/TRBV6-3
CASSYSAVGTGELFF
TGTGCCAGCAGTTACTCTGCAGTCGGCACCGGGGAGCTGTTTTTT
>many|.|TRBJ1-5|TRBV27
CASSLLSNQPQHF
TGTGCCAGCAGTCTATTGAGCAATCAGCCCCAGCATTTT
>many|.|TRBJ2-7|TRBV9
CASSVEGTASYEQYF
TGTGCCAGCAGCGTAGAAGGGACTGCCTCCTACGAGCAGTACTTC
>many|.|TRBJ1-1|TRBV6-5
CASSRLPSTEAFF
TGTGCCAGCAGCCGACTTCCCTCCACTGAAGCTTTCTTT
>.|TRBD1|TRBJ2-5|TRBV29-1
CSVEADREDRVKAETQYF
TGCAGCGTTGAGGCGGACAGGGAGGATCGGGTCAAGGCGGAAACCCAGTACTTC